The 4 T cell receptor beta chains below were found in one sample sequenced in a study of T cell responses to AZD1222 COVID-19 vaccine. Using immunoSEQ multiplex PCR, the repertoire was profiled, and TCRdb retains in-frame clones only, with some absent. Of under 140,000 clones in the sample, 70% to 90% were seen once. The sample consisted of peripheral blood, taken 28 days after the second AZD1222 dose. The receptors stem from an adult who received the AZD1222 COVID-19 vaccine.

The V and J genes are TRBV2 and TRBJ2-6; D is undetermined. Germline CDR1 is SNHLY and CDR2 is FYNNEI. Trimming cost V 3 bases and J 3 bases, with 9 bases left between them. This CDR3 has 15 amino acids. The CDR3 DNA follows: TGTGCCAGCAGTGACGTGAGACGTGGGGCCAACGTCCTGACTTTC. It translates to CASSDVRRGANVLTF.

Here the CDR3 reads CAWKEGDPYNEQFF. DNA for the CDR3: TGTGCCTGGAAAGAGGGGGATCCTTACAATGAGCAGTTCTTC. The genes are TRBV30 and TRBJ2-1; the D gene is possibly TRBD1 (6 bases). Trimming took 4 bases from V and 4 from J, leaving 14 bases between them. The CDR3 has 14 residues. Looked up from germline, CDR1 is GTSNPN and CDR2 is SVGIG (reference sequence).

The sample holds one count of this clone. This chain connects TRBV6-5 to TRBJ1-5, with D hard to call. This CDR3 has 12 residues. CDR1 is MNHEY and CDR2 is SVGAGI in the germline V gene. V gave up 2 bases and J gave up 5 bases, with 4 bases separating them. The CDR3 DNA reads TGTGCCAGCAGTTACAGGCATCAGCCCCAGCATTTT. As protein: CASSYRHQPQHF.

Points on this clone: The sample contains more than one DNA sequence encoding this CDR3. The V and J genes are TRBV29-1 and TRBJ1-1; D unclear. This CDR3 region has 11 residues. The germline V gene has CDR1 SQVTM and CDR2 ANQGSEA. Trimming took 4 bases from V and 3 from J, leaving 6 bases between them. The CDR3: CSVVRDTEAFF. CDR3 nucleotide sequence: TGCAGCGTTGTGCGGGACACTGAAGCTTTCTTT. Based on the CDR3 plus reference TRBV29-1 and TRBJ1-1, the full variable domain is SAVISQKPSRDICQRGTSLTIQCQVDSQVTMMFWYRQQPGQSLTLIATANQGSEATYESGFVIDKFPISRPNLTFSTLTVSNMSPEDSSIYLCSVVRDTEAFFGQGTRLTVV.